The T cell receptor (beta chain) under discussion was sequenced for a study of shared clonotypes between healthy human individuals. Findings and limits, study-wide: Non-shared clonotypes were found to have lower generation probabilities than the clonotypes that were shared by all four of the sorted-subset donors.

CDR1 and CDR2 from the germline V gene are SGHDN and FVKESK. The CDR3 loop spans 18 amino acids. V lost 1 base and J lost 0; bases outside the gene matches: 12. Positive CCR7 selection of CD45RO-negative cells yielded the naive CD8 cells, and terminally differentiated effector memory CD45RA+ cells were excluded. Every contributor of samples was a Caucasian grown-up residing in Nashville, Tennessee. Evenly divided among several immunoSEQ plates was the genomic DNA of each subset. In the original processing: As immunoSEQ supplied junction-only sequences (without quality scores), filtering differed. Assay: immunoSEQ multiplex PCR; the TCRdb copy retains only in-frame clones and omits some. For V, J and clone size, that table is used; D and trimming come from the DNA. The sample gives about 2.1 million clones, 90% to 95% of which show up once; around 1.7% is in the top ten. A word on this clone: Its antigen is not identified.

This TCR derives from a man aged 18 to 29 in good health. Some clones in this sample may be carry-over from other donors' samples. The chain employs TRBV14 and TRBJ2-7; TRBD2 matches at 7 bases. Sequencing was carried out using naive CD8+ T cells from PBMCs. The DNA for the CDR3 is TGTGCCAGCAGCCAAGCATCCGGCGGGAGCCTTAGCTCCTACGAGCAGTACTTC. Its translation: CASSQASGGSLSSYEQYF. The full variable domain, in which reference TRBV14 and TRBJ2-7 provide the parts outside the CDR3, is EAGVTQFPSHSVIEKGQTVTLRCDPISGHDNLYWYRRVMGKEIKFLLHFVKESKQDESGMPNNRFLAERTGGTYSTLKVQPAELEDSGVYFCASSQASGGSLSSYEQYFGPGTRLTVT.